This T cell receptor beta chain was recovered during a study of cytomegalovirus exposure and HLA in healthy donors. Study conclusions and caveats: As a later analysis showed, a missense DCLRE1C variant was linked to trimming of TCR beta V- and J-genes.

The PCR was carried out with 60 Vbeta primers and 13 Jbeta primers. Sequencing used immunoSEQ multiplex PCR; TCRdb keeps in-frame clones, though not all of them. This table holds 90,000 to 100,000 clones. As to this clone: Its antigen remains unidentified.

Germline assignment: CDR1 SGHTA and CDR2 FQGTGA. This CDR3 comprises 15 residues. Losses at the gene ends were 0 bases for V and 5 bases for J; bases not matched to a gene: 7. Specimen: PBMCs. The chain is built from TRBV7-3 and TRBJ2-7, with 7 bases matching TRBD2. This receptor was taken from a woman in her thirties in good health and CMV-seronegative. The CDR3 protein is CASSLTFAGEDEQYF. DNA of the CDR3: TGTGCCAGCAGCTTAACGTTTGCGGGAGAGGACGAGCAGTACTTC. Variable domain in full (rest from reference TRBV7-3 and TRBJ2-7): GAGVSQTPSNKVTEKGKYVELRCDPISGHTALYWYRQSLGQGPEFLIYFQGTGAADDSGLPNDRFFAVRPEGSVSTLKIQRTERGDSAVYLCASSLTFAGEDEQYFGPGTRLTVT.